This TCR beta chain was retrieved from a study of cytomegalovirus exposure and HLA in healthy donors. At the level of the study: The study's early data release held about 80 million unique TCRs from HLA-typed donors. When 398 donors were genotyped, approximately 81% of them were found to fall in the Caucasian-associated ancestry cluster. Findings and caveats of the study: Across donors, presence/absence analyses took sequencing depth to be roughly uniform.

In the PCR, 60 Vbeta and 13 Jbeta primers were used. Using immunoSEQ multiplex PCR, the repertoire was profiled, and TCRdb retains in-frame clones only, with some absent. The data contain about 170,000 clones, roughly 84% of them singletons. Comments on this clone: Its antigen remains unidentified.

V gave up 3 bases and J gave up 1 base, with 10 bases separating them. The CDR3 spans 15 residues. The V gene's germline CDR1 is LNHDA and CDR2 SQIVND (reference sequence). Input material: PBMCs. This clonotype was obtained from a boy between 2 and 10 years old in good health and CMV-seronegative. The rearrangement uses TRBV19 and TRBJ2-1; tentatively, D is TRBD1 (5 bases). CDR3 sequence (DNA): TGTGCCAGTAGTATTGGGGCAGGTTCCTACAATGAGCAGTTCTTC. Amino acid sequence: CASSIGAGSYNEQFF.